One sample yielded the 27 T cell receptor beta chains listed below, sequenced in a study of T-cell memory formation after mild COVID-19. TCRdb re-derived calls from the 5' RACE reads in MiXCR, one entry per CDR3 protein. There are under 250,000 distinct CDR3 sequences in the sample; 15% occur only once, and over 2% lies in the top ten. The sequencing sample was made of PBMCs or a T cell subset sorted from them (not recorded which). The receptor set was obtained from an adult woman who had mild COVID-19 (a few samples of this study predate the infection). Cell type and time point are not known.

This clonotype showed up just a few times. The chain joins TRBV5-1 to TRBJ1-1; perhaps TRBD1 as D (5 bases). This CDR3 spans 17 amino acids. In germline, CDR1 is SGHRS, CDR2 YFSETQ. V lost 4 bases and J lost 0, with 19 bases in between. CDR3 nucleotides: TGCGCCAGCAGCCGCGGGGCATTCCCCGTTATGAACACTGAAGCTTTCTTT. Translating gives CASSRGAFPVMNTEAFF.

The CDR3 bases are TGTGCCAGCAGCTTAGCCCCGGGGCTAGGGCAGTACTTC. Its protein product is CASSLAPGLGQYF. This sequence joins TRBV7-8 and TRBJ2-7; D could derive from TRBD1 or TRBD2 (5 bases each). Germline lookup yields CDR1 SGHVS and CDR2 FQNEAQ. This CDR3 has 13 residues. V was shortened by 0 bases and J by 9 bases, with 12 bases between the two germline ends.

This clonotype has more than one count but fewer than ten. The chain has TRBV20-1 and TRBJ1-2; D gene uncertain. Trimming pared 1 base from V and 8 bases from J, leaving 14 bases between. The CDR3 length is 13 residues. CDR1 and CDR2 from the germline V gene are DFQATT and SNEGSKA (reference sequence). CDR3 DNA: TGCAGTGCTAGAGGCCCGGTCCCGGGAGGCTACACCTTC. It yields the protein CSARGPVPGGYTF.

This clonotype turned up a few times. The gene calls are TRBV2 and TRBJ2-3; possibly TRBD2 for D (5 bases). V was trimmed by 7 bases and J by 3 bases, leaving 11 bases between them. CDR1 and CDR2 (germline): SNHLY, FYNNEI. This CDR3 contains 13 residues. CDR3 loop: CASKLLGTDTQYF. In nucleotides, the CDR3 is TGTGCCAGCAAGTTACTAGGGACAGATACGCAGTATTTT.

This chain links TRBV20-1 with TRBJ2-7, with 8 bases that match TRBD1. Germline V gene sequence: CDR1 DFQATT, CDR2 SNEGSKA (reference sequence). The CDR3 has 15 amino acids. V dropped 0 bases and J dropped 5; count of bases not matched to a gene: 9. For the CDR3, the DNA is TGCAGTGCTAGAGACCCTAGGACAGGGCGGGACGAGCAGTACTTC. This codes for CSARDPRTGRDEQYF.

The table lists this clonotype with a few counts. The CDR3 region has the DNA TGTGCCTGGAGTCCGGAGGTTTACTCCTACGAGCAGTACTTC. Translated, it gives CAWSPEVYSYEQYF. V is TRBV30 and J is TRBJ2-7, with a weak D call TRBD2 (5 bases). CDR3 length equals 14 residues. Germline values: CDR1 GTSNPN, CDR2 SVGIG (reference sequence). The V end lost 2 bases, the J end lost 0 bases, and 11 bases lay between the germline ends.

This clonotype was seen only a few times. V gene TRBV20-1 combines with J gene TRBJ2-1, with unresolved D. This CDR3 contains 11 residues. V gave up 6 bases and J gave up 5 bases, with 8 bases separating them. Germline CDR1 reads DFQATT; CDR2 reads SNEGSKA (reference sequence). The CDR3 DNA reads TGCAGTGCCACCATACACAATGAGCAGTTCTTC. Translated, it gives CSATIHNEQFF.

This chain links TRBV28 with TRBJ2-3; TRBD1 is a possible D gene (5 bases). Germline CDR1 and CDR2: MDHEN and SYDVKM. The CDR3 is made up of 13 amino acids. V was trimmed by 6 bases and J by 1 base, leaving 8 bases between them. The CDR3 DNA reads TGTGCCAGCAGCAGGGATGGCACAGATACGCAGTATTTT. Residues: CASSRDGTDTQYF.

This clonotype was found a few times. The J gene is TRBJ1-2, the V gene TRBV20-1, with a weak D call TRBD1 (5 bases). The V and J ends lost 5 bases and 6 bases respectively, with 10 bases between them. This CDR3 comprises 11 residues. Germline CDR1 and CDR2: DFQATT and SNEGSKA (reference sequence). The CDR3 here is CSAPSGNGYTF. Written as DNA, the CDR3 is TGCAGTGCTCCCTCAGGGAATGGCTACACCTTC.

This chain uses TRBV6-2 or TRBV6-3 with TRBJ1-5, with D possibly TRBD1 on 6 matching bases. Germline lookup yields CDR1 MNHEY and CDR2 SVGEGT. V was pared by 4 bases and J by 4 bases, with 8 bases between. There are 13 residues in the CDR3. The CDR3 sequence is CASSWTANQPQHF. The CDR3 DNA follows: TGTGCCAGCAGTTGGACAGCTAATCAGCCCCAGCATTTT.

The chain has TRBV7-2 and TRBJ2-3; 9 bases line up with TRBD2. The trim removed 0 bases at V and 3 bases at J, leaving 4 bases unmatched. CDR1 SGHTA and CDR2 FQGNSA come from the germline V gene. The CDR3 contains 16 residues. CDR3 bases: TGTGCCAGCAGCTTAGCTCGGCTAGCGGGGACAGATACGCAGTATTTT. Its translation is CASSLARLAGTDTQYF. The variable domain in full, completed from reference TRBV7-2 and TRBJ2-3, reads GAGVSQSPSNKVTEKGKDVELRCDPISGHTALYWYRQSLGQGLEFLIYFQGNSAPDKSGLPSDRFSAERTGGSVSTLTIQRTQQEDSAVYLCASSLARLAGTDTQYFGPGTRLTVL.

The rearrangement uses TRBV7-9 and TRBJ2-3, with 7 bases identical to TRBD2. The V gene's germline CDR1 is SEHNR and CDR2 FQNEAQ (reference sequence). The length of the CDR3 is 14 residues. The trim removed 7 bases at V and 0 bases at J, leaving 4 bases unmatched. The CDR3 protein is CASKRGSSTDTQYF. The CDR3 DNA sequence: TGTGCCAGCAAGCGGGGATCTAGCACAGATACGCAGTATTTT. Combining the CDR3 with reference TRBV7-9 and TRBJ2-3 gives the whole variable domain DTGVSQNPRHKITKRGQNVTFRCDPISEHNRLYWYRQTLGQGPEFLTYFQNEAQLEKSRLLSDRFSAERPKGSFSTLEIQRTEQGDSAMYLCASKRGSSTDTQYFGPGTRLTVL.

This chain links TRBV3-1 with TRBJ1-3; no clear D gene. V gave up 1 base and J gave up 0 bases, with 16 bases separating them. CDR3 size: 18 residues. Germline assignment: CDR1 LGHDT and CDR2 YNNKEL (reference sequence). The CDR3 DNA sequence: TGTGCCAGCAGCCAAGTGACTGGCAGGTCCAACTCTGGAAACACCATATATTTT. Translating it yields CASSQVTGRSNSGNTIYF.

This clonotype was counted only a few times. CDR3 in amino acids: CASSYDRMTEAFF. The CDR3, as DNA: TGTGCCAGCAGTTATGACAGGATGACTGAAGCTTTCTTT. The V and J genes are TRBV6-2 or TRBV6-3 and TRBJ1-1; D may be TRBD1 (6 bases). In germline, CDR1 is MNHEY, CDR2 SVGEGT. With 3 bases removed from V and 5 bases from J, the gap between germline ends came to 10 bases. The CDR3 runs to 13 residues.

This clonotype was observed a few times. J is TRBJ2-1 and V is TRBV3-1; TRBD2 matches 15 bases. V lost 6 bases and J lost 15; bases outside the gene matches: 12. The CDR3 runs 15 residues. CDR1 LGHDT and CDR2 YNNKEL come from the germline V gene (reference sequence). The CDR3 loop reads CASSRVGTSGGSSFF. The CDR3, as DNA: TGTGCCAGCAGTAGGGTAGGGACTAGCGGGGGGTCCTCGTTCTTC.

The chain is built from TRBV10-3 and TRBJ2-6; TRBD1 matches 9 bases. The CDR3 is made up of 15 amino acids. Losses at the gene ends were 6 bases for V and 4 bases for J; bases not matched to a gene: 4. Germline CDR1 reads ENHRY; CDR2 reads SYGVKD. In DNA form, the CDR3 reads TGTGCCATCAGCGGGACAGGGAACGGGGCCAACGTCCTGACTTTC. It is translated as CAISGTGNGANVLTF.

This clonotype showed up just a few times. The J gene is TRBJ2-7, the V gene TRBV7-9, with 9 positions matching TRBD2. The germline CDR1 and CDR2 sequences are SEHNR and FQNEAQ (reference sequence). Trimming took 5 bases from V and 0 from J; bases not matched to a gene: 14. CDR3 length: 18 residues. CDR3 in DNA: TGTGCCAGCAGCCCCCGGGGTAGCGGGAGTTTAAGCTCCTACGAGCAGTACTTC. The encoded protein is CASSPRGSGSLSSYEQYF.

The chain joins TRBV12-3 or TRBV12-4 to TRBJ2-1, with 8 bases matching TRBD2. This CDR3 has 14 residues. Trimming removed 7 bases from V and 9 bases from J; junction bases left unmatched: 11. The DNA for the CDR3 is TGTGCCAGCAAAAGGACTAGCATGGGGAGTGAGCAGTTCTTC. As protein: CASKRTSMGSEQFF.

This clonotype was seen only a few times. The chain employs TRBV29-1 and TRBJ2-5, with 8 bases matching TRBD2. CDR3 length: 13 amino acids. Germline trimming cut 6 bases from V and 4 bases from J; bases unmatched to any gene: 7. Germline loops: CDR1 SQVTM, CDR2 ANQGSEA. In DNA, the CDR3 is TGCAGCGTCGGGAGGGACGTTGGAGAGACCCAGTACTTC. Its translation: CSVGRDVGETQYF.

The gene calls are TRBV5-1 and TRBJ2-5; the D is unclear. The CDR3 totals 13 residues. Deletions cut 0 bases from V and 2 bases from J, with 5 bases between. Germline V gene sequence: CDR1 SGHRS, CDR2 YFSETQ. The CDR3: CASSLGMQETQYF. In DNA, the CDR3 is TGCGCCAGCAGCTTGGGGATGCAAGAGACCCAGTACTTC.

The CDR3 loop is CASSQLGTSVYNEQFF. The CDR3 DNA follows: TGTGCCAGCAGCCAACTAGGGACTAGCGTCTACAATGAGCAGTTCTTC. The chain joins TRBV4-2 to TRBJ2-1; 10 nucleotides line up with TRBD2. This CDR3 is built from 16 residues. From germline, CDR1 is LGHNA and CDR2 YNFKEQ. The trim removed 2 bases at V and 3 bases at J, leaving 4 bases unmatched.

This clonotype was found many times. This sequence joins TRBV5-1 and TRBJ1-1; 7 bases agree with TRBD1. After removal of 4 bases from V and 4 bases from J, the junction contained 10 bases not matched to a gene. The CDR3 sequence is 15 residues long. CDR1 and CDR2 (germline): SGHRS, YFSETQ. This CDR3 reads CASSETGSEGTEAFF. CDR3 DNA sequence: TGCGCCAGCAGCGAGACAGGGTCGGAGGGCACTGAAGCTTTCTTT.

The rearrangement links TRBV2 to TRBJ1-4; 7 positions agree with TRBD1. V lost 6 bases and J lost 11; bases outside the gene matches: 9. The germline V gene has CDR1 SNHLY and CDR2 FYNNEI. There are 13 residues in the CDR3. DNA of the CDR3: TGTGCCAGCAGCCCCTTTGACAGGGCCAAACTGTTTTTT. This translates into CASSPFDRAKLFF.

In this sample, this clonotype turned up once. The chain combines TRBV6-2 or TRBV6-3 with TRBJ1-5; 7 bases map to TRBD1. CDR3 length: 16 residues. Germline V gives CDR1 MNHEY, CDR2 SVGEGT. V lost 5 bases, J lost 2 bases, and 9 bases stayed unmatched. CDR3 region: CASSTGAGAGNQPQHF. CDR3 in DNA: TGTGCCAGCAGTACAGGGGCGGGGGCAGGCAATCAGCCCCAGCATTTT.

This clonotype was seen just once. The chain joins TRBV18 to TRBJ2-3, with D maybe TRBD2 (5 bases). Looked up from germline, CDR1 is KGHSH and CDR2 is LQKENI. The CDR3 sequence is 14 residues long. V was trimmed by 3 bases and J by 6 bases, leaving 13 bases between them. DNA for the CDR3: TGTGCCAGCTCACCCAGGACTCAGGCGGATACGCAGTATTTT. It is translated as CASSPRTQADTQYF.

This clonotype was detected only a few times. The chain joins TRBV12-3 or TRBV12-4 to TRBJ1-1, with 8 bases identical to TRBD1. This CDR3 contains 14 residues. The V gene end was trimmed by 5 bases and the J gene end by 4 bases; junction bases not matched to a gene: 6. In DNA form, the CDR3 reads TGTGCCAGCAGTATGCAGGGGGCGCGCACTGAAGCTTTCTTT. This codes for CASSMQGARTEAFF.

There are a few counts of this clonotype. V usage is TRBV5-1 and J usage is TRBJ1-1; D ambiguous. V lost 0 bases and J 4 bases, leaving 13 bases between the germline ends. CDR1 and CDR2 (germline): SGHRS, YFSETQ. The CDR3 is made up of 15 amino acids. CDR3 protein: CASSLGAAEGTEAFF. In DNA, the CDR3 is TGCGCCAGCAGCTTGGGGGCGGCAGAAGGCACTGAAGCTTTCTTT.